The 15 T cell receptor beta chains presented below share a single source sample, sequenced in a study of blood T cell repertoires in COVID-19. This table comes from immunoSEQ multiplex PCR, and its TCRdb copy is limited to in-frame clones, with some not included. The sample lists about 78,000 clones, approximately 86% occurring once. Sequencing used peripheral blood. These receptors all stem from a man in his fifties with active or convalescent COVID-19.

This clone was recorded only once. The chain joins TRBV19 to TRBJ2-5; TRBD1 agrees at 8 bases. The germline V gene has CDR1 LNHDA and CDR2 SQIVND (reference sequence). This CDR3 spans 14 amino acids. With V trimmed by 4 bases and J by 4 bases, 5 bases remained unmatched. Written as DNA, the CDR3 is TGTGCCAGTAGTAACGGACAGGGCGGAGAGACCCAGTACTTC. Protein sequence: CASSNGQGGETQYF.

This clone was seen a handful of times. This sample includes further DNA sequences coding for the same CDR3. The chain recombines TRBV6-5 with TRBJ1-1; 11 positions match TRBD1. The ends lost 6 bases at V and 1 base at J; junction bases unmatched: 4. CDR3 size: 15 residues. The V gene's germline CDR1 is MNHEY and CDR2 SVGAGI. In DNA, the CDR3 is TGTGCCAGCAGAGGACAGGGGGCAGGGAACACTGAAGCTTTCTTT. This gives the protein CASRGQGAGNTEAFF.

The chain carries TRBV12-5 and TRBJ2-3; 7 nucleotides line up with TRBD1. Germline V CDR1 and CDR2: LGHNT, FRNRAP. This CDR3 has 17 residues. V lost 2 bases, J lost 0 bases, and 8 bases stayed unmatched. The CDR3 reads CASGLTGQSRSTDTQYF. The CDR3 DNA sequence: TGTGCTAGTGGTTTGACGGGACAGTCCCGGAGCACAGATACGCAGTATTTT. Together with reference TRBV12-5 and TRBJ2-3, the CDR3 gives the full variable domain: DARVTQTPRHKVTEMGQEVTMRCQPILGHNTVFWYRQTMMQGLELLAYFRNRAPLDDSGMPKDRFSAEMPDATLATLKIQPSEPRDSAVYFCASGLTGQSRSTDTQYFGPGTRLTVL.

This clone was seen more than once but under ten times. The CDR3 here is CASSQEVVAFGELFF. The CDR3 DNA sequence: TGCGCCAGCAGCCAAGAGGTGGTAGCGTTCGGGGAGCTGTTTTTT. This sequence joins TRBV4-1 and TRBJ2-2; a possible D gene is TRBD2 (5 bases). From germline, CDR1 is MGHRA and CDR2 YSYEKL. V was clipped by 0 bases and J by 7 bases, with 12 bases between them. The CDR3 spans 15 residues.

Only a few counts were recorded for this clone. The V call is TRBV5-6, the J call TRBJ2-4, with 8 bases fitting TRBD1. Germline lookup yields CDR1 SGHDT and CDR2 YYEEEE. The CDR3 is 14 residues long. V dropped 4 bases and J dropped 8; count of bases not matched to a gene: 8. DNA for the CDR3: TGTGCCAGCAGCACCGGACAGGGTGAATACATTCAGTACTTC. Amino acids: CASSTGQGEYIQYF.

V usage is TRBV11-2 and J usage is TRBJ2-7; 9 nucleotides match TRBD1. J was trimmed by 7 bases and V by 5 bases; bases with no gene match: 9. CDR1 is SGHAT, CDR2 FQNNGV, per germline. This CDR3 has 14 amino acids. CDR3 in amino acids: CASSPGTGPSEQYF. CDR3 nucleotide sequence: TGTGCCAGCAGCCCCGGGACAGGGCCTAGTGAGCAGTACTTC.

The chain employs TRBV12-3 or TRBV12-4 and TRBJ2-7; D not resolved. This CDR3 comprises 13 residues. Trimming took off 0 bases at V and 3 bases at J, with 6 bases between the two ends. The CDR3 loop reads CASSLALNYEQYF. The CDR3 DNA reads as TGTGCCAGCAGTTTAGCGCTAAACTACGAGCAGTACTTC.

This chain connects TRBV27 to TRBJ1-2; 9 bases line up with TRBD1. Per the germline V gene, CDR1 is MNHEY and CDR2 is SMNVEV (reference sequence). The trim removed 2 bases at V and 4 bases at J, leaving 5 bases unmatched. CDR3 length equals 15 residues. CDR3 residues: CASSLEQGAGYGYTF. In DNA, the CDR3 is TGTGCCAGCAGTTTAGAACAGGGGGCAGGCTATGGCTACACCTTC.

The V gene is TRBV7-9, the J gene TRBJ2-7; 9 bases agree with TRBD1. The germline CDR1 and CDR2 sequences are SEHNR and FQNEAQ (reference sequence). V shed 4 bases, J shed 1 base, and the junction held 5 bases outside the gene matches. CDR3 size: 15 residues. This CDR3 reads CASSSGTGRSYEQYF. CDR3 nucleotide sequence: TGTGCCAGCAGCTCAGGGACAGGGCGGTCCTACGAGCAGTACTTC.

This chain links TRBV18 with TRBJ2-3, with TRBD2 identical over 9 bases. Germline CDR1 and CDR2: KGHSH and LQKENI. Trimming took 2 bases from V and 3 from J; bases not matched to a gene: 3. The CDR3 has 15 residues. The CDR3: CASSPGLAGTDTQYF. CDR3 nucleotide sequence: TGTGCCAGCTCACCAGGGCTAGCGGGGACAGATACGCAGTATTTT.

This chain links TRBV27 with TRBJ1-5; 10 nucleotides align to TRBD1. V lost 7 bases and J lost 4; bases outside the gene matches: 7. From germline, CDR1 is MNHEY and CDR2 SMNVEV (reference sequence). The CDR3 sequence is 15 residues long. The chain's CDR3 is CASKRQGANNQPQHF. The CDR3 bases are TGTGCCAGCAAAAGACAGGGGGCCAATAATCAGCCCCAGCATTTT.

The chain links TRBV10-3 to TRBJ2-5; D may be TRBD2 (7 bases). Germline V CDR1 and CDR2: ENHRY, SYGVKD. The CDR3 runs to 15 residues. The germline V and J ends were trimmed by 0 bases and 2 bases, with 10 bases remaining between them. CDR3 bases: TGTGCCATCAGTGAGTCGGGGGGGCAGCAAGAGACCCAGTACTTC. Translation: CAISESGGQQETQYF.

The J gene is TRBJ1-5, the V gene TRBV18; a possible D gene is TRBD1 (5 bases). Trimming removed 0 bases at V and 5 bases at J, with 14 bases between. CDR3 length equals 16 residues. In germline, CDR1 is KGHSH, CDR2 LQKENI. The CDR3, as DNA: TGTGCCAGCTCACCACCGTCTTCAGGGAGGGATCAGCCCCAGCATTTT. Translated: CASSPPSSGRDQPQHF.

The chain has TRBV27 and TRBJ2-5; 8 nucleotides match TRBD1. Losses at the gene ends were 6 bases for V and 9 bases for J; bases not matched to a gene: 9. CDR1 and CDR2 from the germline V gene are MNHEY and SMNVEV (reference sequence). The CDR3 runs 13 residues. CDR3 amino acids: CASSQGAWEAQYF. In nucleotides, the CDR3 is TGTGCCAGCAGCCAGGGGGCCTGGGAGGCCCAGTACTTC.

This clone showed up just once. The chain has TRBV28 and TRBJ1-5, with unresolved D. V dropped 7 bases and J dropped 5 bases, with 9 bases sitting between them. The CDR3 is 12 amino acids. In germline, CDR1 is MDHEN, CDR2 SYDVKM. The CDR3 here is CASTGSDQPQHF. In nucleotides, the CDR3 is TGTGCCAGCACAGGAAGTGATCAGCCCCAGCATTTT.